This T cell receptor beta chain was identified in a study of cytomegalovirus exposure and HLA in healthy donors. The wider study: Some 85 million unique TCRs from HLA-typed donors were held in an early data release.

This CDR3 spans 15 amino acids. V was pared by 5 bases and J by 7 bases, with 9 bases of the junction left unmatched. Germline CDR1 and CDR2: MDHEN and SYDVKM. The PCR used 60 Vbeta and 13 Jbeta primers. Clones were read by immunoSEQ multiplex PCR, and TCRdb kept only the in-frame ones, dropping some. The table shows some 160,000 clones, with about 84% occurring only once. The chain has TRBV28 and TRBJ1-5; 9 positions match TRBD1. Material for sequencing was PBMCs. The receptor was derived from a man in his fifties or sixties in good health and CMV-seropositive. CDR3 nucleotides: TGTGCCAGCAGTCCCCCGGGACAGGGTGGCCAGCCCCAGCATTTT. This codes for CASSPPGQGGQPQHF.